Given below is one TCR beta chain in context. This entry is derived from a study of T cell responses to AZD1222 COVID-19 vaccine. The germline gives CDR1 SGHRS, CDR2 YFSETQ. V was shortened by 0 bases and J by 0 bases, with 4 bases between the two germline ends. The CDR3 has 14 residues. Libraries were prepared by immunoSEQ multiplex PCR; TCRdb keeps only in-frame clonotypes and omits some of them. Of roughly 55,000 clones listed, around 90% were seen once; the top ten hold approximately 4.1%. This specimen was peripheral blood, taken on day 0 of AZD1222 vaccination. The chain employs TRBV5-1 and TRBJ1-3; D gene uncertain. The TCR was taken from an adult in good health. The CDR3 region has the DNA TGCGCCAGCAGCTTGGACAGCTCTGGAAACACCATATATTTT. Its protein product is CASSLDSSGNTIYF.